This T cell receptor (beta chain) was identified in a study of a mutant IDH1 vaccine in newly diagnosed glioma. Time point described: week 11, during vaccination. Doses comprised 300 ug of mutant IDH1 20-mer peptide each, plus topical imiquimod. On this clone: The antigen remains undetermined.

The germline CDR1 and CDR2 sequences are SGHNT and YYREEE (reference sequence). Trimming removed 0 bases from V and 2 bases from J; junction bases left unmatched: 5. This CDR3 is 15 amino acids long. Some clones are missing from TCRdb's copy, which holds only in-frame ones; the method was immunoSEQ multiplex PCR. Among tens of thousands of clones listed, about three quarters were seen once. Overall study findings and caveats: Changes to the top peripheral T cell clonotypes appeared unrelated to pseudoprogression.

V and J are TRBV5-4 and TRBJ2-7; 7 positions match TRBD2. This TCR was recovered from a young man with glioma. Some clones in this sample may be carry-over from other donors' samples. The source was peripheral blood mononuclear cells (PBMCs), collected from a glioma patient whose treatment included an IDH1 peptide vaccine. CDR3 region: CASSLAGAGTYEQYF. The CDR3 DNA follows: TGTGCCAGCAGCTTGGCCGGAGCGGGAACCTACGAGCAGTACTTC.